This record covers a single T cell receptor beta chain. The target antigen is unknown. There are 17 residues in the CDR3. In germline, CDR1 is MGHDK, CDR2 SYGVNS. The V gene end was trimmed by 1 base and the J gene end by 4 bases; junction bases not matched to a gene: 11. One entry per CDR3 protein, called by TCRdb with MiXCR from the RT-PCR reads. The profile covers around 540,000 distinct CDR3 sequences, with approximately 10% appearing a single time and around 9.6% taken by the ten largest. The record originates from a study of response to subunit inactivated influenza vaccine. Whole-study findings and limits: The study's authors posited that every seasonal influenza vaccination enlists few new T cells.

This clonotype was obtained from a man over 45 who received an inactivated influenza vaccine. The specimen comprised PBMCs from blood, sampled on the day of vaccination. V gene TRBV25-1 combines with J gene TRBJ2-7, with TRBD1 matching over 9 bases. The CDR3 nucleotides are TGTGCCAGCAGTGAATTGGGAGCCGGACAGGGGAGTTACGAGCAGTACTTC. Protein: CASSELGAGQGSYEQYF.